The clone carrying this T cell receptor beta chain was seen a few times. Its specificity is unknown. This CDR3 has 14 residues. CDR1 and CDR2 (germline): SGHTA, FQGNSA. V lost 1 base, J lost 2 bases, and 9 bases lay in between. Tagging with unique molecular identifiers was applied to individual cDNA molecules. Via MiXCR, TCRdb re-called the 5' RACE reads, giving one row per CDR3 protein. The data show 30,000 to 40,000 distinct CDR3 sequences, with around 9% seen just once and 13% held by the top ten. This specimen comes from a study of early T cells in non-severe SARS-CoV-2 infection. For the study at large: Sequenced bulk RNA came from whole blood that was unsorted, and chains were unpaired.

Study-level points and caveats: VDJdb matching skewed toward anti-spike CD8 responses, missing private and CD4 specificities.

V usage is TRBV7-2 and J usage is TRBJ2-7, with D possibly being TRBD1 (6 bases). The specimen was whole blood. This TCR derives from an adult who was a healthcare worker with PCR-confirmed SARS-CoV-2 infection or an uninfected control (not recorded which). CDR3 nucleotides: TGTGCCAGCAGCTTAGGGGACAAAACCTACGAGCAGTACTTC. Amino acids: CASSLGDKTYEQYF.